The 10 T cell receptor beta chains below come from one sample, sequenced in a study of blood T cell repertoires in COVID-19 (dated by TCRdb to 2018 to 2020). The library was obtained by the immunoSEQ multiplex PCR assay. TCRdb mirrors the immuneACCESS table, restricted to in-frame sequences. Some clones are absent from its copies; in checked studies, under half trace to an unresolved V gene, and the reason for the others is unknown. The sample data list some 220,000 clones, and more than 75% of these were observed just once. The ten largest clones represent approximately 5.2% of the sample. The specimen was peripheral blood. These receptors were collected from a woman in her 70s with COVID-19, enrolled during active disease.

The count of this clone is one. The chain has TRBV5-1 and TRBJ1-1, with D possibly matching TRBD1 (5 bases). Trimming shortened V by 4 bases and J by 5 bases, and 15 bases separated the two germline ends. Germline V gene sequence: CDR1 SGHRS, CDR2 YFSETQ. The CDR3 runs to 14 residues. The CDR3 DNA is TGCGCCAGCAGCCCGGGGGGGATGTTAACTGAAGCTTTCTTT. Translating gives CASSPGGMLTEAFF.

This sequence joins TRBV19 and TRBJ2-3; tentative D call: TRBD2 (6 bases). Germline CDR1 is LNHDA and CDR2 is SQIVND (reference sequence). The CDR3 runs to 15 residues. V shed 3 bases and J shed 0 bases, with 10 bases lying between them. The CDR3 bases are TGTGCCAGTAGTATCGGGGGATCTAGCACAGATACGCAGTATTTT. It specifies CASSIGGSSTDTQYF.

The rearrangement links TRBV27 to TRBJ2-1, with 9 bases that match TRBD2. There are 16 residues in the CDR3. CDR1 and CDR2 from the germline V gene are MNHEY and SMNVEV (reference sequence). Trimming removed 4 bases from V and 0 bases from J; junction bases left unmatched: 4. CDR3 nucleotides: TGTGCCAGCAGTTCTCTAGCGGGGAGCTCCTACAATGAGCAGTTCTTC. Residues: CASSSLAGSSYNEQFF.

The V gene is TRBV3-1 (or the pseudogene TRBV3-2), the J gene TRBJ1-2, with D tentatively TRBD1 (5 bases). The CDR3 has 15 amino acids. CDR1 is LGHDT, CDR2 YNNKEL, per germline (reference sequence). The V end lost 0 bases, the J end lost 4 bases, and 12 bases lay between the germline ends. CDR3 protein: CASSQEIAGLYGYTF. CDR3 coding DNA: TGTGCCAGCAGCCAAGAAATTGCAGGGCTCTATGGCTACACCTTC.

The genes are TRBV18 and TRBJ1-5; maybe TRBD1 (5 bases). V lost 1 base to trimming and J lost 9 bases, with 13 bases between them. The CDR3 has 14 amino acids. CDR1 is KGHSH and CDR2 is LQKENI in the germline V gene. CDR3 sequence: CASSPLPRGSPQHF. CDR3 sequence (DNA): TGTGCCAGCTCACCACTCCCGCGGGGCTCGCCCCAGCATTTT. Together with reference TRBV18 and TRBJ1-5, the CDR3 gives the full variable domain: NAGVMQNPRHLVRRRGQEARLRCSPMKGHSHVYWYRQLPEEGLKFMVYLQKENIIDESGMPKERFSAEFPKEGPSILRIQQVVRGDSAAYFCASSPLPRGSPQHFGDGTRLSIL.

This sequence joins TRBV18 and TRBJ1-1; D uncertain. Germline values: CDR1 KGHSH, CDR2 LQKENI. The ends were cut back, 2 bases at V and 9 bases at J, with 10 bases in the middle. This CDR3 contains 12 residues. The CDR3 loop reads CASSPVMAQAFF. The CDR3 DNA follows: TGTGCCAGCTCACCAGTCATGGCTCAAGCTTTCTTT.

This clone has a handful of counts. This chain links TRBV19 with TRBJ1-2, with unresolved D. Germline V CDR1 and CDR2: LNHDA, SQIVND (reference sequence). CDR3 length: 12 residues. Trimming stripped 6 bases from V and 1 base from J, with 6 bases between. The CDR3 protein is CASRQNNYGYTF. The CDR3 nucleotides are TGTGCCAGTAGGCAGAATAACTATGGCTACACCTTC.

This clone was recorded a few times. This chain uses TRBV24-1 with TRBJ1-1, with TRBD1 identical over 7 bases. CDR1 and CDR2 (germline): KGHDR, SFDVKD. The CDR3 runs 14 residues. Trimming removed 5 bases from V and 1 base from J; junction bases left unmatched: 3. CDR3 amino acids: CATSGTGANTEAFF. The CDR3 nucleotides read TGTGCCACCAGTGGGACAGGAGCGAACACTGAAGCTTTCTTT.

The chain is built from TRBV6-6 and TRBJ1-5; 9 nucleotides agree with TRBD1. The CDR3 consists of 14 residues. The germline V gene has CDR1 MNHNY and CDR2 SVGAGI (reference sequence). The V and J ends lost 7 bases and 3 bases, in that order; junction bases with no gene match: 4. CDR3 sequence reads: CASTQQGANQPQHF. CDR3 nucleotide sequence: TGTGCCAGCACTCAACAGGGGGCCAATCAGCCCCAGCATTTT.

The chain combines TRBV11-3 with TRBJ2-1; 11 nucleotides line up with TRBD2. The V gene's germline CDR1 is SGHNT and CDR2 YENEEA. V lost 3 bases, J lost 7 bases, and 2 bases stayed unmatched. The CDR3 spans 14 residues. The CDR3 loop reads CASSFSGGVNEQFF. The CDR3 DNA sequence: TGTGCCAGCAGCTTTAGCGGGGGGGTTAATGAGCAGTTCTTC.